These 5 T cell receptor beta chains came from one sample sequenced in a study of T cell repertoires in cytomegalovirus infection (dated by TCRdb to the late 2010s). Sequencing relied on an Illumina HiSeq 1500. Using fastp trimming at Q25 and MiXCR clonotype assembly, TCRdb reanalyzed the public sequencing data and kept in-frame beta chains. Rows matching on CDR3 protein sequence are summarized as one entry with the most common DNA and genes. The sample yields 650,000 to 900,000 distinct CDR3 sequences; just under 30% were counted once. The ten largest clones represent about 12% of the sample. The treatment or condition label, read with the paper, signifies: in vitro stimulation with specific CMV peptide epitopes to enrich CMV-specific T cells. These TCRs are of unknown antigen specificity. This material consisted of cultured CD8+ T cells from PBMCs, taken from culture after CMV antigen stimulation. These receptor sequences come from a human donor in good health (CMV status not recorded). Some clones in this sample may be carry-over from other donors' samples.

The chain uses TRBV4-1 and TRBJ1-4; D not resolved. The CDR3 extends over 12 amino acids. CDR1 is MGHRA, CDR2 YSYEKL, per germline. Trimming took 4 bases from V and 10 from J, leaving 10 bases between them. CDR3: CASSPAAGKLFF. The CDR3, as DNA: TGCGCCAGCAGCCCAGCTGCGGGAAAACTGTTTTTT.

CDR3 bases: TGTGCCAGCAGTTCCCGGGACAGGGGGCATCAAGATACGCAGTATTTT. Translated, it gives CASSSRDRGHQDTQYF. The chain couples TRBV6-8 to TRBJ2-3, with 12 positions matching TRBD1. CDR3 size: 16 residues. Germline CDR1 reads MNHGY; CDR2 reads SAAAGT. Trimming cost V 4 bases and J 5 bases; bases outside gene matches: 7.

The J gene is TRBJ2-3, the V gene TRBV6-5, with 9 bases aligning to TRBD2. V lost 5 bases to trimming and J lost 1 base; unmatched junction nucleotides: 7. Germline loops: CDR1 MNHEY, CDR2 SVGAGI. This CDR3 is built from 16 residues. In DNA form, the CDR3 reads TGTGCCAGCAGTCCCCGAATAGCGGGGGGCACAGATACGCAGTATTTT. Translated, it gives CASSPRIAGGTDTQYF.

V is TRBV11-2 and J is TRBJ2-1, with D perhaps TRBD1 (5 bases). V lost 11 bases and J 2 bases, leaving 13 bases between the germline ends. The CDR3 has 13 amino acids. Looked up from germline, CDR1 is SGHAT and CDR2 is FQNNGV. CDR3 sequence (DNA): TGTGCCGCCGGTGGGGCCGCCTACAATGAGCAGTTCTTC. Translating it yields CAAGGAAYNEQFF.

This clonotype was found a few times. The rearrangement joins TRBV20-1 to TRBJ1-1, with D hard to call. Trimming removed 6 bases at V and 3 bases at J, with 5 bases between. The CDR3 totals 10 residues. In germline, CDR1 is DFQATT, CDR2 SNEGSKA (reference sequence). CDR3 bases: TGCAGTGCCGTGCACACTGAAGCTTTCTTT. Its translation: CSAVHTEAFF.